The 9 T cell receptor beta chains below all came from one sample that was sequenced in a study of blood T cell repertoires in COVID-19. Assay used: immunoSEQ multiplex PCR; TCRdb lists only in-frame clones, some missing. Of about 71,000 clones in the sample, roughly 85% were seen once. The source material was peripheral blood. The receptor source for this set is a man aged 80 or over with acute or convalescent COVID-19.

The chain uses TRBV6-5 and TRBJ2-2; D not resolved. Germline loops: CDR1 MNHEY, CDR2 SVGAGI. The CDR3 has 16 residues. V was trimmed by 0 bases and J by 0 bases, leaving 8 bases between them. CDR3 sequence reads: CASSYSSYPNTGELFF. The CDR3 DNA follows: TGTGCCAGCAGTTACTCGAGCTACCCGAACACCGGGGAGCTGTTTTTT.

J is TRBJ2-2 and V is TRBV11-2; D gene unclear. This CDR3 contains 12 residues. Germline CDR1 reads SGHAT; CDR2 reads FQNNGV. This chain's CDR3 is CVVQPPAGELFF. DNA for the CDR3: TGTGTAGTCCAACCTCCGGCCGGGGAGCTGTTTTTT.

Ten or more counts support this clone. J is TRBJ2-5 and V is TRBV19; D might be TRBD2 (5 bases). Germline V gives CDR1 LNHDA, CDR2 SQIVND (reference sequence). Trimming took 0 bases from V and 3 from J, leaving 11 bases between them. This CDR3 has 15 residues. CDR3 sequence reads: CASSIDSGMKETQYF. The CDR3 nucleotides are TGTGCCAGTAGTATAGATTCGGGGATGAAAGAGACCCAGTACTTC.

This rearrangement joins TRBV7-4 to TRBJ2-3; 7 nucleotides align to TRBD1. This CDR3 has 19 amino acids. J was trimmed by 0 bases and V by 1 base; bases with no gene match: 13. CDR1 and CDR2 (germline): SGHVT, SQSDAQ. The CDR3 DNA reads as TGTGCCAGCAGCTTAGGGTCCCGGGACAGTTACAATAGCACAGATACGCAGTATTTT. Encoded protein: CASSLGSRDSYNSTDTQYF.

This clone turned up a few times. The DNA of the CDR3 is TGCAGCGCCAAAAAGCCGGGACAGGGGGACAATGAGCAGTTCTTC. It yields the protein CSAKKPGQGDNEQFF. The chain uses TRBV29-1 and TRBJ2-1, with TRBD1 matching over 11 bases. V was clipped by 7 bases and J by 5 bases; unmatched bases: 10. Per germline, CDR1 SQVTM and CDR2 ANQGSEA. There are 15 residues in the CDR3.

This clone was picked up one time. The chain joins TRBV30 to TRBJ1-1; maybe TRBD1 (5 bases). Germline V gives CDR1 GTSNPN, CDR2 SVGIG (reference sequence). V was cut by 0 bases and J by 3 bases, with 14 bases left in between. The CDR3 loop spans 15 amino acids. CDR3 residues: CAWSVIGAWDTEAFF. In DNA form, the CDR3 reads TGTGCCTGGAGTGTAATTGGGGCTTGGGACACTGAAGCTTTCTTT. The variable domain in full, completed from reference TRBV30 and TRBJ1-1, reads SQTIHQWPATLVQPVGSPLSLECTVEGTSNPNLYWYRQAAGRGLQLLFYSVGIGQISSEVPQNLSASRPQDRQFILSSKKLLLSDSGFYLCAWSVIGAWDTEAFFGQGTRLTVV.

The chain carries TRBV7-2 and TRBJ1-1; perhaps TRBD1 as D (6 bases). Per the germline V gene, CDR1 is SGHTA and CDR2 is FQGNSA. Trimming removed 5 bases from V and 1 base from J, with 11 bases in between. The CDR3 has 14 residues. The CDR3 region is CASSLTGPNTEAFF. DNA for the CDR3: TGTGCCAGCAGCCTTACAGGGCCGAACACTGAAGCTTTCTTT.

This chain uses TRBV7-8 with TRBJ2-7, with 7 bases fitting TRBD2. Germline V gene sequence: CDR1 SGHVS, CDR2 FQNEAQ. Trimming cost V 5 bases and J 6 bases; bases outside gene matches: 19. The CDR3 spans 17 residues. As DNA, the CDR3 is TGTGCCAGCAGCCCCGTACGATCAGCGGGACCCCGTTCCGAGCAGTACTTC. The encoded protein is CASSPVRSAGPRSEQYF.

The gene calls are TRBV9 and TRBJ2-1; 9 positions agree with TRBD2. V was clipped by 0 bases and J by 7 bases; unmatched bases: 8. The CDR3 runs to 16 residues. Germline values: CDR1 SGDLS, CDR2 YYNGEE. CDR3 DNA sequence: TGTGCCAGCAGCGTAGGGGGCGGGAGGGCCTCGAATGAGCAGTTCTTC. It is translated as CASSVGGGRASNEQFF.